What follows describes a single T cell receptor beta chain. No cognate antigen has been identified for it. No base quality information exists; no much larger clone differs at one position. This sample is part of a study of blood T cell repertoires in COVID-19 (TCRdb year 2020). About the investigation overall: Samples from collaborators originated in the United States, Italy and Spain and spanned both the acute and convalescent phases of COVID-19. The material from the prospective study consisted of cDNA or gDNA derived from T cells, B-cell-depleted T cells, or PBMCs. Deeply sampled blood TCRbeta repertoires from subjects exposed to, actively infected with, or recovered from COVID-19 were included in the dataset. The repertoires were released in a freely available public database intended as a resource for research on the immune response to SARS-CoV-2. Samples came from the ongoing ImmuneRACE study (first 160 participants) plus 1,254 subjects from 6 global collaborators. Nearly every sample came with metadata listing a de-identified subject ID, COVID-19 status, age in years and sex. Where available, HLA class I and class II types were obtained from metadata supplied by the sample provider rather than from assay-based typing.

TCRbeta CDR3 regions were amplified from genomic DNA by means of the immunoSEQ Assay, a bias-controlled multiplex PCR. Per the original workflow: Nucleated cell counts per sample were estimated from amplification of reference gene primers within the assay. To quantify the absolute abundance of each unique TCRbeta CDR3 rearrangement, sequence reads were collapsed and filtered. For each sample, productive Simpson clonality was calculated as the square root of Simpson's diversity index over productive rearrangements. Held by TCRdb, this immuneACCESS table contains in-frame sequences only and omits some clones. Under half of the omission traces to an unresolved V gene where checked; the cause of the rest is unknown. That table supplies the V and J calls and clone size; D and trimming were determined from the DNA. The sample table lists a few hundred thousand clones, around nine tenths of them with a count of one. About 10% of the sample lies in the top ten.

General findings and caveats noted by the study authors: The quantity of clinical and demographic metadata differed by source and by participant and was supplied without curation.

In Seattle, one collaborating source enrolled patients while the infection was active and tracked those patients longitudinally over the course of disease. Whole blood was collected in K2EDTA tubes by collaborating institutions according to the institutions' own protocols. For TCRbeta analysis, collaborator samples were shipped as frozen whole blood, as isolated PBMCs, or as DNA extracted from either sample type. Sequencing used peripheral blood. The clonotype comes from a woman aged 25 to 39 with COVID-19, enrolled during active disease.

Read as DNA, the sequence is TGTGCCAGCAGTCAACCACTAGCACCTACCTACAATGAGCAGTTCTTC. Translation gives CASSQPLAPTYNEQFF. The rearranged chain carries TRBV28 and TRBJ2-1, with a weak D call of TRBD2 (6 bases match). The germline V gene encodes CDR1 MDHEN and CDR2 SYDVKM. The CDR3 covers 16 residues, taking in both the cysteine and the phenylalanine. Here the CDR3 DNA is all that survives: 48 bases in frame from base 1. V and J lose 5 bases and 2 bases, and a span of 16 bases separates them.